This T cell receptor (beta chain) was captured by sequencing in a study of a mutant IDH1 vaccine in newly diagnosed glioma. Study details: Across weeks 1, 3, 5, 7, 11, 15, 19 and 23, patients received a vaccination each time, eight in all. Vaccines were first given 4-6 weeks after radiotherapy alone, or with temozolomide cycles.

From germline, CDR1 is GTSNPN and CDR2 SVGIG (reference sequence). The CDR3 spans 14 residues. Trimming at V came to 0 bases and at J to 8 bases, leaving 6 bases not matched to a gene. Clones were read by immunoSEQ multiplex PCR, and TCRdb kept only the in-frame ones, dropping some. Found here are 60,000 to 100,000 clones, 85% to 90% of them singletons; the top ten hold 0.75% to 0.95%. For this clone: Antigen: not known.

The time point: week 23, last vaccination. Vaccinated patients received 300 ug of mutant IDH1 20-mer peptide per dose, with topical imiquimod. Donors harbored newly found WHO grade 3 or 4 IDH1-mutant, ATRX-lost astrocytomas. The sample here was PBMCs, taken from a glioma patient whose treatment included an IDH1 peptide vaccine. The sequence came from a woman between 50 and 59 years old with glioma. The chain employs TRBV30 and TRBJ2-3, with 9 positions matching TRBD2. The CDR3 sequence is CAWSVLAGRATQYF. The CDR3, as DNA: TGTGCCTGGAGTGTACTAGCGGGTCGGGCTACGCAGTATTTT. Together with reference TRBV30 and TRBJ2-3, the CDR3 gives the full variable domain: SQTIHQWPATLVQPVGSPLSLECTVEGTSNPNLYWYRQAAGRGLQLLFYSVGIGQISSEVPQNLSASRPQDRQFILSSKKLLLSDSGFYLCAWSVLAGRATQYFGPGTRLTVL.